Below, 21 T cell receptor beta chains from the same sample are listed, as sequenced in a study of shared clonotypes between healthy human individuals. Produced via immunoSEQ multiplex PCR; TCRdb's table is partial and in-frame only. Of over 950,000 clones in the sample, 60% to 85% were seen once. Sequencing was performed on memory CD4+ T cells from PBMCs. Subset denoted: CD45RA-negative fraction. Receptors were obtained from a young man in good health. Some clones in this sample may be carry-over from other donors' samples.

The chain is built from TRBV5-4 and TRBJ2-2; D is perhaps TRBD2 (6 bases). Germline CDR1 and CDR2: SGHNT and YYREEE (reference sequence). V was clipped by 0 bases and J by 4 bases, with 13 bases between them. This CDR3 contains 16 residues. The CDR3, as DNA: TGTGCCAGCAGCTTGGCACCGGGAGAGGGCACCGGGGAGCTGTTTTTT. Amino acids: CASSLAPGEGTGELFF.

The chain links TRBV2 to TRBJ2-7; 8 bases are shared with TRBD2. The CDR3 covers 14 residues. J lost 6 bases, V lost 2 bases, and 6 bases had no gene match. Per the germline V gene, CDR1 is SNHLY and CDR2 is FYNNEI. The CDR3 coding sequence is TGTGCCAGCAGTGAACTAGCGGGTAACGCCGAGCAGTACTTC. Its translation: CASSELAGNAEQYF.

The chain couples TRBV6-6 to TRBJ2-7; 9 bases agree with TRBD1. The CDR3 extends over 14 amino acids. After removal of 2 bases from V and 4 bases from J, the junction contained 3 bases not matched to a gene. Germline CDR1 reads MNHNY; CDR2 reads SVGAGI (reference sequence). The CDR3 loop is CASSYGGTGYEQYF. The DNA of the CDR3 is TGTGCCAGCAGTTACGGCGGGACAGGGTACGAGCAGTACTTC.

In DNA, the CDR3 is TGTGCTAGTGGTGTATCAGATACGCAGTATTTT. It specifies CASGVSDTQYF. The chain couples TRBV12-5 to TRBJ2-3; D is uncertain. The germline V and J ends were trimmed by 5 bases and 4 bases, with 4 bases remaining between them. Germline loops: CDR1 LGHNT, CDR2 FRNRAP. This CDR3 is built from 11 residues.

In this sample, this clone turned up once. This sequence joins TRBV9 and TRBJ2-5; D possibly corresponds to TRBD2 (6 bases). The germline V gene has CDR1 SGDLS and CDR2 YYNGEE. Trimming removed 0 bases from V and 4 bases from J, with 10 bases in between. CDR3 length: 14 residues. CDR3 in amino acids: CASSVAPAGETQYF. DNA for the CDR3: TGTGCCAGCAGCGTAGCTCCAGCGGGAGAGACCCAGTACTTC.

The chain employs TRBV30 and TRBJ1-2; D perhaps matches TRBD1 (5 bases). The V gene lost 1 base and the J gene lost 2 bases, with 17 bases spanning the gap. This CDR3 has 16 amino acids. Germline CDR1 and CDR2: GTSNPN and SVGIG (reference sequence). The CDR3 DNA follows: TGTGCCTGGAGTGGAAGAGGAAGTCAGGGAAACTATGGCTACACCTTC. It specifies CAWSGRGSQGNYGYTF.

This clone appeared a single time. The chain has TRBV4-2 and TRBJ2-5; maybe TRBD2 (6 bases). Germline CDR1 is LGHNA and CDR2 is YNFKEQ. Deletions cut 5 bases from V and 4 bases from J, with 17 bases between. This CDR3 is 15 amino acids long. CDR3 protein: CASSGRDSGPETQYF. Written as DNA, the CDR3 is TGTGCCAGCAGCGGCCGGGACTCCGGACCAGAGACCCAGTACTTC.

The chain has TRBV5-1 and TRBJ1-4; D gene uncertain. CDR3 length: 16 residues. V gave up 4 bases and J gave up 4 bases, with 17 bases separating them. Germline V gene data show CDR1 as SGHRS and CDR2 as YFSETQ. Here the CDR3 reads CASSVEVYGYNEKLFF. Written as DNA, the CDR3 is TGCGCCAGCAGCGTGGAAGTATATGGGTATAATGAAAAACTGTTTTTT.

V is TRBV9 and J is TRBJ2-2; D gene uncertain. This CDR3 has 17 residues. Trimming shortened V by 3 bases and J by 2 bases, and 17 bases separated the two germline ends. Per germline, CDR1 SGDLS and CDR2 YYNGEE. Written as DNA, the CDR3 is TGTGCCAGCAGCGGCCGACCGGGTTCCCTAAACACCGGGGAGCTGTTTTTT. It specifies CASSGRPGSLNTGELFF.

The chain couples TRBV6-1 to TRBJ2-5; TRBD2 aligns across 10 bases. CDR1 is MNHNS, CDR2 SASEGT, per germline. V lost 2 bases to trimming and J lost 5 bases; unmatched junction nucleotides: 11. The CDR3 is made up of 17 amino acids. The CDR3 here is CASSEPKATSGIETQYF. As DNA, the CDR3 is TGTGCCAGCAGTGAACCAAAGGCAACTAGCGGGATTGAGACCCAGTACTTC.

This clone has a single count. This chain connects TRBV15 to TRBJ1-2; D ambiguous. The V gene lost 0 bases and the J gene lost 4 bases, with 12 bases spanning the gap. The V gene's germline CDR1 is LNHNV and CDR2 YYDKDF (reference sequence). The CDR3 covers 15 residues. The DNA for the CDR3 is TGTGCCACCAGCAGAGATCGATGGGTTGGCTATGGCTACACCTTC. Encoded protein: CATSRDRWVGYGYTF.

The chain has TRBV5-4 and TRBJ1-1; a weak D match, TRBD1 (5 bases). The CDR3 covers 14 residues. V was cut by 3 bases and J by 8 bases, with 17 bases left in between. Per germline, CDR1 SGHNT and CDR2 YYREEE (reference sequence). In nucleotides, the CDR3 is TGTGCCAGCAGCTCCTTGGCGGATGGGGGGGAAGCTTTCTTT. Amino acids: CASSSLADGGEAFF.

This chain links TRBV6-1 with TRBJ2-5; 10 nucleotides line up with TRBD1. The CDR3 consists of 15 residues. Looked up from germline, CDR1 is MNHNS and CDR2 is SASEGT. V gave up 11 bases and J gave up 10 bases; unmatched junction bases: 19. The DNA for the CDR3 is TGTGCCGGAGTGCGAGGAGGGACAGGGGTCGGGGTCCAGTACTTC. The encoded protein is CAGVRGGTGVGVQYF.

Points on this clone: Other DNA sequences in the sample encode the same CDR3. The CDR3 coding sequence is TGTGCCAGCTCACCACCGGGGACAGGGTTCAATCAGCCCCAGCATTTT. Amino acids: CASSPPGTGFNQPQHF. This sequence joins TRBV18 and TRBJ1-5, with 9 bases aligning to TRBD1. CDR3 length: 16 amino acids. Germline CDR1 is KGHSH and CDR2 is LQKENI. V shed 0 bases and J 3 bases; nucleotides not matched to a gene: 3.

The chain uses TRBV30 and TRBJ1-4, with a weak D call TRBD1 (5 bases). V lost 6 bases, J lost 6 bases, and 17 bases lay in between. Germline lookup yields CDR1 GTSNPN and CDR2 SVGIG (reference sequence). The CDR3 totals 14 residues. In DNA form, the CDR3 reads TGTGCCTGCCGTCCCAGGGATCTTCATGAAAAACTGTTTTTT. Translating gives CACRPRDLHEKLFF. The whole variable domain, remainder taken from reference TRBV30 and TRBJ1-4, is SQTIHQWPATLVQPVGSPLSLECTVEGTSNPNLYWYRQAAGRGLQLLFYSVGIGQISSEVPQNLSASRPQDRQFILSSKKLLLSDSGFYLCACRPRDLHEKLFFGSGTQLSVL.

The chain couples TRBV6-5 to TRBJ1-2, with D maybe TRBD1 (5 bases). Germline V gene lookup returns CDR1 MNHEY and CDR2 SVGAGI. The CDR3 covers 14 residues. Trimming shortened V by 7 bases and J by 3 bases, and 15 bases separated the two germline ends. DNA for the CDR3: TGTGCCAGCAAAAGGGACCTCAGGGACTATGGCTACACCTTC. Its protein is CASKRDLRDYGYTF.

The chain uses TRBV5-6 and TRBJ1-5, with TRBD1 identical over 7 bases. From germline, CDR1 is SGHDT and CDR2 YYEEEE. V lost 2 bases and J lost 6; bases outside the gene matches: 5. This CDR3 is built from 14 residues. The CDR3 reads CASSLRGRGQPQHF. The CDR3, as DNA: TGTGCCAGCAGCTTAAGGGGGCGCGGTCAGCCCCAGCATTTT.

The V call is TRBV7-2, the J call TRBJ2-3; 9 bases agree with TRBD1. Germline CDR1 is SGHTA and CDR2 is FQGNSA. CDR3 length: 15 residues. The V and J ends lost 6 bases and 4 bases, in that order; junction bases with no gene match: 8. CDR3 sequence (DNA): TGTGCCAGCAGGAGCGGGACAGGGACCCCAGATACGCAGTATTTT. Its protein is CASRSGTGTPDTQYF.

V is TRBV19 and J is TRBJ2-6; no firm D call. The germline V gene encodes CDR1 LNHDA and CDR2 SQIVND (reference sequence). The length of the CDR3 is 14 residues. V was cut by 10 bases and J by 1 base, with 11 bases left in between. Here the CDR3 reads CATSPGSGANVLTF. CDR3 coding DNA: TGTGCCACCTCTCCCGGGTCTGGGGCCAACGTCCTGACTTTC.

The chain couples TRBV11-3 to TRBJ2-1; D may be TRBD1 (6 bases). V dropped 2 bases and J dropped 5 bases, with 10 bases sitting between them. Germline CDR1 reads SGHNT; CDR2 reads YENEEA. This CDR3 region has 14 residues. This chain's CDR3 is CASSLRGGNNEQFF. For the CDR3, the DNA is TGTGCCAGCAGCTTAAGAGGGGGTAACAATGAGCAGTTCTTC.

This chain links TRBV11-3 with TRBJ2-7; no definite D call. Germline CDR1 and CDR2: SGHNT and YENEEA. V gave up 1 base and J gave up 5 bases, with 12 bases separating them. The CDR3 covers 14 residues. CDR3 DNA sequence: TGTGCCAGCAGCTTAGGTCAGAGTAGTGACGAGCAGTACTTC. Protein product: CASSLGQSSDEQYF.